This TCR beta chain was captured in a study of technical replicates of blood from several donors. Profiled with immunoSEQ multiplex PCR; TCRdb holds only in-frame clones, not every one. The table includes approximately 70,000 clones, roughly 92% detected once. Germline-derived CDR1 and CDR2 are SGHTA and FQGNSA. The length of the CDR3 is 11 residues. This TCR was sampled from a human donor in good health. Some clones in this sample may be carry-over from other donors' samples. Material for sequencing was PBMCs. This chain connects TRBV7-2 to TRBJ2-7; D may be TRBD2 (6 bases). CDR3 residues: CASGDAYEQYF. CDR3 DNA sequence: TGTGCTAGCGGAGACGCCTACGAGCAGTACTTC.